Sequencing of this TCR beta chain was carried out in a study of tumor-infiltrating lymphocytes in primary liver carcinoma. For the study at large: The patient group consisted of men and women aged 30 to 69 years. About 3.65 to 8 million productive TCRbeta reads were obtained from the samples, with similar numbers across tissue types.

For each extraction, RNA and DNA were obtained together from approximately 20-30 mg of unsorted bulk tissue. This clonotype was seen once. Its antigen is not known. The germline V gene has CDR1 MGHRA and CDR2 YSYEKL. The CDR3 is 15 residues long. V gave up 4 bases and J gave up 7 bases, with 20 bases separating them. Reverse transcription of 500 to 650 ng total RNA with a constant-region primer produced TCR beta cDNA. A slightly modified ARM-PCR protocol with three nested multiplex PCR rounds produced these TCR beta libraries. Rounds one and two of PCR, each of roughly 10 cycles, were primed with TRBV1-TRBV30 forward primers and a C-beta reverse primer. A single record per CDR3 protein comes from TCRdb applying MiXCR to the multiplex PCR reads. The sample lists tens of thousands of distinct CDR3 sequences, 65% to 80% occurring once. Findings and limits, study-wide: All five tumor regions shared only about 7-25% of top clones. Less overlap was seen in tumor-adjacent and tumor-blood pairs than in tumor region pairs.

Sequenced: liver tumor tissue from sampling region 5. Subset specified: tumor region T5, tumor centre. This clonotype originated in a man aged 40-49 years with primary liver carcinoma and hepatitis B virus infection. The chain links TRBV4-1 to TRBJ2-7; D uncertain. The DNA for the CDR3 is TGCGCCAGCAGCCCCGGCTCTTTGACCCTCTATGAGCAGTACTTC. This gives the protein CASSPGSLTLYEQYF.